The next 9 T cell receptor beta chains were all read from a single sample in a study of early T cells in non-severe SARS-CoV-2 infection. MiXCR was run by TCRdb on the 5' RACE reads, yielding one entry per CDR3 protein. The data contain about 45,000 distinct CDR3 sequences, less than 15% of them seen just once; the ten biggest clones take up more than 15%. The sequenced sample consisted of whole blood. These receptors were collected from an adult who was a healthcare worker with PCR-confirmed SARS-CoV-2 infection or an uninfected control (not recorded which).

This clonotype has a handful of counts. The DNA of the CDR3 is TGCAGCGCGGGAACAGGGGGAACTGGAAACACCATATATTTT. Translation: CSAGTGGTGNTIYF. The J gene is TRBJ1-3, the V gene TRBV29-1; TRBD1 aligns across 8 bases. V trimming: 7 bases; J trimming: 2 bases; junction bases outside the gene matches: 7. The germline CDR1 and CDR2 sequences are SQVTM and ANQGSEA. This CDR3 is built from 14 residues.

This clonotype was detected many times. This chain uses TRBV7-3 with TRBJ2-1, with D possibly matching TRBD1 (6 bases). This CDR3 contains 13 residues. Trimming removed 4 bases from V and 10 bases from J, with 14 bases in between. In germline, CDR1 is SGHTA, CDR2 FQGTGA. CDR3 DNA sequence: TGTGCCAGCAGCTCTGGTACTAGGGGGGAGCAGTTCTTC. The encoded protein is CASSSGTRGEQFF.

The chain employs TRBV6-6 and TRBJ1-1; 8 nucleotides line up with TRBD1. Trimming took 5 bases from V and 10 from J; bases not matched to a gene: 18. CDR1 is MNHNY, CDR2 SVGAGI, per germline (reference sequence). The CDR3 loop spans 16 amino acids. The CDR3 here is CASSPRAAVRDRGAFF. In DNA, the CDR3 is TGTGCCAGCAGTCCCAGGGCCGCTGTGCGTGACAGGGGAGCTTTCTTT.

The sample holds many counts of this clonotype. The chain recombines TRBV12-5 with TRBJ2-1; D might be TRBD1 (6 bases). Germline V gene sequence: CDR1 LGHNT, CDR2 FRNRAP. This CDR3 region has 13 residues. The V and J ends lost 5 bases and 6 bases respectively, with 11 bases between them. Here the CDR3 DNA reads TGTGCTAGTGGTCCCGGACAGATCAATGAGCAGTTCTTC. Encoded protein: CASGPGQINEQFF.

This clonotype appeared a few times. J is TRBJ1-2 and V is TRBV11-2; perhaps TRBD1 as D (5 bases). Between the trimmed V and J ends, which lost 0 bases and 4 bases, there was a span of 15 bases. The CDR3 consists of 16 residues. Germline CDR1 reads SGHAT; CDR2 reads FQNNGV. The DNA for the CDR3 is TGTGCCAGCAGCTTAGATGAAGGGGATATGGGCTATGGCTACACCTTC. Its protein product is CASSLDEGDMGYGYTF.

The chain couples TRBV6-1 to TRBJ1-1, with D perhaps TRBD1 (6 bases). Deletions cut 6 bases from V and 4 bases from J, with 12 bases between. CDR1 is MNHNS and CDR2 is SASEGT in the germline V gene. This CDR3 has 13 amino acids. This CDR3 reads CASREGEITEAFF. The CDR3 DNA reads TGTGCCAGCAGGGAGGGGGAGATCACTGAAGCTTTCTTT.

The chain recombines TRBV6-2 or TRBV6-3 with TRBJ2-3, with 9 nucleotides matching TRBD2. Losses at the gene ends were 6 bases for V and 2 bases for J; bases not matched to a gene: 6. Germline V gene lookup returns CDR1 MNHEY and CDR2 SVGEGT. The CDR3 runs 15 residues. CDR3 nucleotide sequence: TGTGCCAGCAGACCTAGCGGGGAGAACACAGATACGCAGTATTTT. Protein: CASRPSGENTDTQYF.

The CDR3 spells CASSEYGKETQYF. CDR3 sequence (DNA): TGTGCCAGCAGTGAATATGGGAAGGAGACCCAGTACTTC. The V gene is TRBV2, the J gene TRBJ2-5; D not resolved. The CDR3 covers 13 residues. V was shortened by 2 bases and J by 5 bases, with 9 bases between the two germline ends. Germline CDR1 SNHLY, CDR2 FYNNEI. Combining the CDR3 with reference TRBV2 and TRBJ2-5 gives the whole variable domain EPEVTQTPSHQVTQMGQEVILRCVPISNHLYFYWYRQILGQKVEFLVSFYNNEISEKSEIFDDQFSVERPDGSNFTLKIRSTKLEDSAMYFCASSEYGKETQYFGPGTRLLVL.

This rearrangement joins TRBV11-1 to TRBJ2-1, with 11 bases matching TRBD1. Per the germline V gene, CDR1 is SGHAT and CDR2 is FQDESV (reference sequence). V was pared by 5 bases and J by 8 bases, with 8 bases of the junction left unmatched. The length of the CDR3 is 15 residues. The CDR3 DNA reads as TGTGCCAGCAGCCCACGGACAGGGGGCCGACATGAGCAGTTCTTC. This translates into CASSPRTGGRHEQFF.